The 7 T cell receptor beta chains below were found in one sample sequenced in a study of cytomegalovirus exposure and HLA in healthy donors. The protocol was immunoSEQ multiplex PCR, while the TCRdb copy is restricted to in-frame clones and leaves out a portion. The data show approximately 150,000 clones, roughly 80% seen once. The specimen sequenced was PBMCs. The receptors originated from a man aged 25 to 40 in good health and CMV-seropositive.

This chain uses TRBV6-5 with TRBJ2-3; a possible D gene is TRBD1 (5 bases). Between the trimmed V and J ends, which lost 5 bases and 0 bases, there was a span of 12 bases. Germline V CDR1 and CDR2: MNHEY, SVGAGI. The CDR3 contains 15 residues. CDR3: CASSIGVPSTDTQYF. CDR3 nucleotide sequence: TGTGCCAGCAGTATAGGGGTACCTAGCACAGATACGCAGTATTTT.

In DNA form, the CDR3 reads TGTGCCATCAGTGAGCGGAGACTGAATAGCAATCAGCCCCAGCATTTT. It is translated as CAISERRLNSNQPQHF. The chain has TRBV10-3 and TRBJ1-5; no reliable D call. CDR1 ENHRY and CDR2 SYGVKD come from the germline V gene. The CDR3 is 16 amino acids. The ends were cut back, 2 bases at V and 0 bases at J, with 11 bases in the middle.

The chain recombines TRBV4-3 with TRBJ1-1; D not certain. Between the trimmed V and J ends, which lost 3 bases and 3 bases, there was a span of 8 bases. There are 13 residues in the CDR3. Per germline, CDR1 LGHNA and CDR2 YSLEER. CDR3 sequence (DNA): TGCGCCAGCAGCCACCCCGGGGACACTGAAGCTTTCTTT. This translates into CASSHPGDTEAFF.

The chain uses TRBV30 and TRBJ2-1, with 11 bases aligning to TRBD2. The V gene's germline CDR1 is GTSNPN and CDR2 SVGIG (reference sequence). CDR3 length equals 19 residues. V lost 1 base to trimming and J lost 6 bases; unmatched junction nucleotides: 17. DNA of the CDR3: TGTGCCTGGAGTGCAGCAAAATTAGCGGGGGGGCCATTTCGCAATGAGCAGTTCTTC. As protein: CAWSAAKLAGGPFRNEQFF.

The V and J genes are TRBV5-1 and TRBJ1-1, with 7 bases matching TRBD1. The CDR3 sequence is 14 residues long. Germline lookup yields CDR1 SGHRS and CDR2 YFSETQ. The trim removed 7 bases at V and 4 bases at J, leaving 10 bases unmatched. CDR3 DNA sequence: TGCGCCAGCGGGGATCAGGGGGGCGGCACTGAAGCTTTCTTT. Its translation is CASGDQGGGTEAFF. Based on the CDR3 plus reference TRBV5-1 and TRBJ1-1, the full variable domain is KAGVTQTPRYLIKTRGQQVTLSCSPISGHRSVSWYQQTPGQGLQFLFEYFSETQRNKGNFPGRFSGRQFSNSRSEMNVSTLELGDSALYLCASGDQGGGTEAFFGQGTRLTVV.

This rearrangement joins TRBV19 to TRBJ2-5; maybe TRBD1 (6 bases). V gave up 3 bases and J gave up 5 bases, with 13 bases separating them. The CDR3 totals 14 residues. CDR1 is LNHDA, CDR2 SQIVND, per germline (reference sequence). In nucleotides, the CDR3 is TGTGCCAGTAGTATTGGCAGGGGAAGGGAGACCCAGTACTTC. This sequence encodes CASSIGRGRETQYF.

The chain couples TRBV11-2 to TRBJ2-1, with D unresolved. The CDR3 is 13 amino acids. Germline V gene data show CDR1 as SGHAT and CDR2 as FQNNGV. V was cut by 0 bases and J by 7 bases, with 7 bases left in between. The CDR3 is CASSLDLQNEQFF. Here the CDR3 DNA reads TGTGCCAGCAGCTTAGATTTACAGAATGAGCAGTTCTTC.